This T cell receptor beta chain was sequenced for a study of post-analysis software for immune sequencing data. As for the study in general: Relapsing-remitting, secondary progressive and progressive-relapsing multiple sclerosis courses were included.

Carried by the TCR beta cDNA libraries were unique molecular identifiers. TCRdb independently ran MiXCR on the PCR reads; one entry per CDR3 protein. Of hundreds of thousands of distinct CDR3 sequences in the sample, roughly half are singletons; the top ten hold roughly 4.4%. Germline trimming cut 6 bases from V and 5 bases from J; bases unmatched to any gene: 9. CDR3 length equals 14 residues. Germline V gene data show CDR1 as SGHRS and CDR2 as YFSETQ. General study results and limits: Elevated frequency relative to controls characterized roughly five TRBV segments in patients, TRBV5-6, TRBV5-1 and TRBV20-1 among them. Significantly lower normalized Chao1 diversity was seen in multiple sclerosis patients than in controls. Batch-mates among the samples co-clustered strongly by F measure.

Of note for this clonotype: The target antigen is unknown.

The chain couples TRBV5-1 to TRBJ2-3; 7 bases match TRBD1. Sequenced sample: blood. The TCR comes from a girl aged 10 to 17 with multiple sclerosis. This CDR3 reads CASTGRGREDTQYF. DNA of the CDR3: TGCGCCAGCACGGGAAGGGGGCGCGAAGATACGCAGTATTTT.